This T cell receptor (beta chain) emerged from a study of regulatory T cells in long-lasting Graves disease. Through Arm-PCR of CDR3 regions and iRepertoire HTBI primers, TCR beta libraries were built. TCRdb processed the multiplex PCR reads anew with MiXCR; each CDR3 protein has one entry. Seen here are under 800,000 distinct CDR3 sequences, approximately 15% observed once, and the top ten hold 15% to 20%. Many counts were recorded for this clonotype. The germline V and J ends were trimmed by 3 bases and 2 bases, with 7 bases remaining between them. CDR3 length equals 13 residues. Germline loops: CDR1 SGHAT, CDR2 FQDESV (reference sequence). Time point meaning: newly diagnosed GD, antithyroid drugs for less than 3 months. From RNA extracted from PBMCs, the TCR library was made. This sample was shared with a second study, whose subject was T cells in Graves' hyperthyroidism and ophthalmopathy. This second study says: Exclusion followed for patients with uncontrolled infection, other autoimmune disease, pregnancy or lactation. Diagnosis relied on clinical symptoms, serum thyroxine and TRAb, thyroid ultrasound and orbital computed tomography.

The chain is built from TRBV11-1 and TRBJ2-5; tentatively, D is TRBD1 (5 bases). This receptor was obtained from a woman between 25 and 40 years old with Graves disease. Sample: peripheral blood mononuclear cells (PBMCs), taken at new diagnosis, from a patient treated with antithyroid drugs. The CDR3 nucleotides read TGTGCCAGCAGCTTCGCAGGGCAAGAGACCCAGTACTTC. As protein: CASSFAGQETQYF.